The clone carrying this T cell receptor (beta chain) was seen a few times. Antigen unknown. This sample was taken from a study of T cell responses to AZD1222 COVID-19 vaccine. Measured with immunoSEQ multiplex PCR; TCRdb has only the in-frame clones, and not every one. The sample lists roughly 140,000 clones; 91% were seen once. General study points: Two AZD1222 doses significantly raised spike-specific TCR breadth and depth over controls. The reported proportion of spike-specific TCRs targeting unmutated variant regions was nearly half. Donors were mostly white British, more females; clonal diversity possibly underestimated.

The V gene's germline CDR1 is LNHDA and CDR2 SQIVND (reference sequence). This CDR3 contains 15 residues. V shed 3 bases and J shed 6 bases, with 15 bases lying between them. The material was peripheral blood, obtained on day 0 of AZD1222 vaccination. The chain carries TRBV19 and TRBJ1-5; tentatively, D is TRBD1 (6 bases). This sequence was found in an adult in good health. The CDR3 nucleotides read TGTGCCAGTAGTATCACAGGGTCAGGGAGTCAGCCCCAGCATTTT. It yields the protein CASSITGSGSQPQHF.